Sequencing of this T cell receptor (beta chain) was carried out in a study of cytomegalovirus exposure and HLA in healthy donors. With 1 base removed from V and 2 bases from J, the gap between germline ends came to 11 bases. CDR1 MGHRA and CDR2 YSYEKL come from the germline V gene. The CDR3 length is 15 residues. With 60 Vbeta and 13 Jbeta primers, the PCR was carried out. The method was immunoSEQ multiplex PCR; TCRdb's version includes in-frame clones alone and lacks a portion of them. The sample has 150,000 to 200,000 clones; 70% to 90% are singletons. As regards this clone: The antigen is not known.

Study-wide results and caveats: Being productive about 90% or about 30% of the time was typical of most TCR beta V segments in an earlier analysis. Later analysis identified a missense DCLRE1C variant that was linked to TCR beta V- and J-gene trimming. By a later analysis, the bulk of CMV-associated TCR beta chains appeared HLA-restricted.

The clonotype comes from a man in his late teens or twenties in good health and CMV-seropositive. Sequenced sample: PBMCs. V usage is TRBV4-1 and J usage is TRBJ2-5; the D gene is possibly TRBD2 (5 bases). The CDR3 DNA reads TGCGCCAGCAGCCAAGGTTCTAGCAAGCAAGAGACCCAGTACTTC. It translates to CASSQGSSKQETQYF.